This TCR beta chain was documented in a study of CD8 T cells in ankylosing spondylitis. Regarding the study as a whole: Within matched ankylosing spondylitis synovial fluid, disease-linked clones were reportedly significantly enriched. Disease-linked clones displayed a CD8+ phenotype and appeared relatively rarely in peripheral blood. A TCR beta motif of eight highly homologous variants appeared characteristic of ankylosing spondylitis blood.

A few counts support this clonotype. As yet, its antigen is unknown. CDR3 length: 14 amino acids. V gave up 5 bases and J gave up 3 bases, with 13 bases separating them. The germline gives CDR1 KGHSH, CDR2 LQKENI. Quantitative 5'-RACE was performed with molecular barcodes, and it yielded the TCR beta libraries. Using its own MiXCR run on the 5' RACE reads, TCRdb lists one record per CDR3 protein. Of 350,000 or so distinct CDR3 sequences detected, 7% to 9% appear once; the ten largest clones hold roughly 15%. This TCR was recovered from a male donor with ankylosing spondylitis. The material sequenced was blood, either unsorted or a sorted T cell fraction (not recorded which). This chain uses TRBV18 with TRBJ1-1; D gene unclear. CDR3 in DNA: TGTGCCAGCTCAAGGACTCCGAGGGACACTGAAGCTTTCTTT. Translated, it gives CASSRTPRDTEAFF.